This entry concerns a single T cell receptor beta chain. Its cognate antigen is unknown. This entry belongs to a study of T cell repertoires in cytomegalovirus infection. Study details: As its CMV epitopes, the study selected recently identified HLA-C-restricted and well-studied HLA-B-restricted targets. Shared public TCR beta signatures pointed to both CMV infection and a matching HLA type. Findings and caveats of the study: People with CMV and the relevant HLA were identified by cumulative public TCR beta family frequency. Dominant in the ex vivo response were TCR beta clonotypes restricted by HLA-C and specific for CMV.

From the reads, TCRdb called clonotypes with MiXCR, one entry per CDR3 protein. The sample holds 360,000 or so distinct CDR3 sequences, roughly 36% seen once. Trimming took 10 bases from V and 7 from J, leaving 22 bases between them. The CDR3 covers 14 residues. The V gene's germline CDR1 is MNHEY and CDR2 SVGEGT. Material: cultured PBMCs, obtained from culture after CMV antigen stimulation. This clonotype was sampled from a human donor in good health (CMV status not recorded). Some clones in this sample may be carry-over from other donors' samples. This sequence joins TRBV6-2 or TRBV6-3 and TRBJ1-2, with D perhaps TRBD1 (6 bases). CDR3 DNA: TGTGCCACCGACAGGAGCGGCAGGGGAGGTGGCTACACCTTC. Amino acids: CATDRSGRGGGYTF.